The clone carrying this TCR beta chain was seen at least ten times. Its target is unknown. This sample is drawn from a study of T-cell memory formation after mild COVID-19. Points from the study as a whole: Specificity for SARS-CoV-2 was not confirmed among the second-wave clones peaking on day 37.

TCRdb re-analysed the 5' RACE reads in MiXCR, keeping a single row per CDR3 protein. The sample lists around 250,000 distinct CDR3 sequences, over 9% occurring once. CDR1 and CDR2 (germline): SGDLS, YYNGEE. Trimming took 3 bases from V and 5 from J; bases not matched to a gene: 9. This CDR3 has 15 residues. The material sequenced was PBMCs or a T cell subset sorted from them (not recorded which). The gene calls are TRBV9 and TRBJ2-5, with 8 bases aligning to TRBD1. This clonotype was sampled from a man between 18 and 29 years old who had mild COVID-19 (a few samples of this study predate the infection). Cell type and time point are not known. The CDR3: CASSATTGVYETQYF. Here the CDR3 DNA reads TGTGCCAGCAGCGCTACGACAGGGGTTTATGAGACCCAGTACTTC.